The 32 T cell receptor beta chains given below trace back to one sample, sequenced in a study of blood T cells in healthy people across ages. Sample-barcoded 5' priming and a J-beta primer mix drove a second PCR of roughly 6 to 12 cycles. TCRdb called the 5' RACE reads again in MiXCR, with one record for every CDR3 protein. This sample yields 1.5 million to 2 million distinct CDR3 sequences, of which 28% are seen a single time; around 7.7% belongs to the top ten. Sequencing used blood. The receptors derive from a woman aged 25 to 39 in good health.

CDR3 loop: CSARGPGLAGISYNEQFF. CDR3 coding DNA: TGCAGTGCTAGGGGACCGGGACTAGCGGGAATCTCCTACAATGAGCAGTTCTTC. This chain uses TRBV20-1 with TRBJ2-1; 13 bases are a match to TRBD2. Germline V lookup: CDR1 DFQATT, CDR2 SNEGSKA (reference sequence). This CDR3 is 18 amino acids long. With V trimmed by 3 bases and J by 0 bases, 8 bases remained unmatched.

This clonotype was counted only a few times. DNA for the CDR3: TGCGCCAGCAGCAAAGGGACCGAACTCTCCTACGAGCAGTACTTC. This encodes CASSKGTELSYEQYF. The chain recombines TRBV4-1 with TRBJ2-7; D possibly matches TRBD1 or TRBD2 (5 bases each). This CDR3 has 15 amino acids. V was trimmed by 5 bases and J by 0 bases, leaving 14 bases between them. Looked up from germline, CDR1 is MGHRA and CDR2 is YSYEKL.

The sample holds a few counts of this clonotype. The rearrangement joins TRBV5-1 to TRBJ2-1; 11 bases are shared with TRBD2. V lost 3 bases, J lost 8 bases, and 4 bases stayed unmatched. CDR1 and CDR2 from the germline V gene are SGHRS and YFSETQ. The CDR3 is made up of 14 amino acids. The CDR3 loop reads CASSSAGLADEQFF. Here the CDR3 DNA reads TGCGCCAGCAGCTCGGCGGGACTAGCGGATGAGCAGTTCTTC. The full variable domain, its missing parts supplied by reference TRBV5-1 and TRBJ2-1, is KAGVTQTPRYLIKTRGQQVTLSCSPISGHRSVSWYQQTPGQGLQFLFEYFSETQRNKGNFPGRFSGRQFSNSRSEMNVSTLELGDSALYLCASSSAGLADEQFFGPGTRLTVL.

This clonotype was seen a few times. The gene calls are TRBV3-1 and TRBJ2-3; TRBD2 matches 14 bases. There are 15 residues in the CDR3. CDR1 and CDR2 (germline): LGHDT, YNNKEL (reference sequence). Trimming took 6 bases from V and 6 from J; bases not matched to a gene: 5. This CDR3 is CASRAGLAGVDTQYF. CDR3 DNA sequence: TGTGCCAGCAGGGCGGGACTAGCGGGAGTGGATACGCAGTATTTT.

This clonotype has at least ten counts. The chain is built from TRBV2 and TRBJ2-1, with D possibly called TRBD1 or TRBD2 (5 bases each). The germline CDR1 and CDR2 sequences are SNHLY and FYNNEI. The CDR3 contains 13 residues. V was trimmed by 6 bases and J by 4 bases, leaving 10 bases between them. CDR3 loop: CASRPGGYNEQFF. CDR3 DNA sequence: TGTGCCAGCAGGCCTGGGGGTTACAATGAGCAGTTCTTC.

The CDR3 loop is CASSQLEHAQYF. CDR3 in DNA: TGTGCCAGCAGTCAACTAGAGCATGCGCAGTATTTT. The chain combines TRBV12-3 or TRBV12-4 with TRBJ2-3; TRBD2 is a possible D gene (5 bases). CDR3 length equals 12 residues. V lost 5 bases to trimming and J lost 10 bases, with 13 bases between them.

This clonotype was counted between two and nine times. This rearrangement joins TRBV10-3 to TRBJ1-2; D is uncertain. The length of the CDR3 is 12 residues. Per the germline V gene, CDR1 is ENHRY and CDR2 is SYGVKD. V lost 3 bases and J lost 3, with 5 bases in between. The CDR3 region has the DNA TGTGCCATCAGTGAAGGGTACTATGGCTACACCTTC. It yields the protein CAISEGYYGYTF.

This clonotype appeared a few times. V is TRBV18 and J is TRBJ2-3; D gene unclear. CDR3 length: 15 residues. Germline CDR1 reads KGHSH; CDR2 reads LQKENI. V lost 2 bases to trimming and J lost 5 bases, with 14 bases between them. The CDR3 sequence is CASSPREGRRDTQYF. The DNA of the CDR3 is TGTGCCAGCTCACCAAGGGAAGGGCGGAGAGATACGCAGTATTTT.

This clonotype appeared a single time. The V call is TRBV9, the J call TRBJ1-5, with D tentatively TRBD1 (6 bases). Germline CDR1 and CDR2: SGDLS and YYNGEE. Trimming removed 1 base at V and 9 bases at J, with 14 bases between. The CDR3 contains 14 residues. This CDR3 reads CASSVRTDSGPQHF. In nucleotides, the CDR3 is TGTGCCAGCAGCGTACGGACAGACTCGGGGCCCCAGCATTTT.

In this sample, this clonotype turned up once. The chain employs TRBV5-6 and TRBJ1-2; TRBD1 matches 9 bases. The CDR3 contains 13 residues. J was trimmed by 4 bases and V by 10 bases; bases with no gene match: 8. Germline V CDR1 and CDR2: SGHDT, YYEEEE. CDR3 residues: CAGIGQGSYGYTF. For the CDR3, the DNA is TGTGCCGGCATAGGACAGGGGTCCTATGGCTACACCTTC.

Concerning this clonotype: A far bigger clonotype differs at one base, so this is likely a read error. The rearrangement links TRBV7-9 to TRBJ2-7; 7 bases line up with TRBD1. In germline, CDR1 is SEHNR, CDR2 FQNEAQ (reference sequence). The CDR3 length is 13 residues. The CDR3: CVSSRDRSYEQYF. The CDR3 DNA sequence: TGTGTCAGCAGCCGGGACAGATCCTACGAGCAGTACTTC.

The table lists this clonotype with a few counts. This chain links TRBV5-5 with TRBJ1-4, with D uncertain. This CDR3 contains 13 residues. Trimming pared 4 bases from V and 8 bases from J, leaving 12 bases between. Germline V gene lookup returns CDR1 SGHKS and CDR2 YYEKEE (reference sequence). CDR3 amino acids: CASSATPGEKLFF. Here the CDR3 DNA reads TGTGCCAGCAGCGCTACTCCGGGAGAAAAACTGTTTTTT.

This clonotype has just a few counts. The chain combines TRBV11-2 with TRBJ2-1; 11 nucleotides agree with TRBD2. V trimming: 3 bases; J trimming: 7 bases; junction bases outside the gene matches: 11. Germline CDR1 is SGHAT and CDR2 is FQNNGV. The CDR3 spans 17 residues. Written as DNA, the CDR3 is TGTGCCAGCAGCTTGGGTACCCTAGCGGGGGGCCGGAATGAGCAGTTCTTC. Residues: CASSLGTLAGGRNEQFF.

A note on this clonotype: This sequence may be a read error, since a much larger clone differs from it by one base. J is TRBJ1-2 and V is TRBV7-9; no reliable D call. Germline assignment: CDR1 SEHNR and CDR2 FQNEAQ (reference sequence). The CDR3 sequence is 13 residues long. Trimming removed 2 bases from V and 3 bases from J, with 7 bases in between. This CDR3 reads CASSLPEYYGYTF. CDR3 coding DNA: TGTGCCAGCAGCTTACCGGAGTACTATGGCTACACCTTC. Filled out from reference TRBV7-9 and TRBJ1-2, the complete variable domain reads DTGVSQNPRHKITKRGQNVTFRCDPISEHNRLYWYRQTLGQGPEFLTYFQNEAQLEKSRLLSDRFSAERPKGSFSTLEIQRTEQGDSAMYLCASSLPEYYGYTFGSGTRLTVV.

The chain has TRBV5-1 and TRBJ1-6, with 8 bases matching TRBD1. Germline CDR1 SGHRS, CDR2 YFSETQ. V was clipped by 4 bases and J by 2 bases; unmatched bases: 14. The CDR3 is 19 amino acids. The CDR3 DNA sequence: TGCGCCAGCAGCCTCTTACCAACAGGGACAGGAACCTATAATTCACCCCTCCACTTT. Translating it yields CASSLLPTGTGTYNSPLHF.

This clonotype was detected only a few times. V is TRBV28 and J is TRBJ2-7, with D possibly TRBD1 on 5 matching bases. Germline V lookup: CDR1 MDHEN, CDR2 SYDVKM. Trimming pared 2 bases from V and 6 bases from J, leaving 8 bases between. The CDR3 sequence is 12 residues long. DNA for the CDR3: TGTGCCAGCAGTTTAAACCAGGGCGAGCAGTACTTC. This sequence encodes CASSLNQGEQYF.

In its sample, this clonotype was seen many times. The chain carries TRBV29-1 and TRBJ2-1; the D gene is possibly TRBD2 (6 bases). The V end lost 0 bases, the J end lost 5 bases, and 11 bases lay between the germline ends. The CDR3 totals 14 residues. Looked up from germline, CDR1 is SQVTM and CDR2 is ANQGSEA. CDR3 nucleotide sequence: TGCAGCGTTGAAGATAGCGGACCCCACAATGAGCAGTTCTTC. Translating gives CSVEDSGPHNEQFF.

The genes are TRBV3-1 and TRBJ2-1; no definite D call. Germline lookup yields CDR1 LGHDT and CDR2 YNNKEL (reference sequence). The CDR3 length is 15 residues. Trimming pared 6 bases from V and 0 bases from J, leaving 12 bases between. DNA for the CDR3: TGTGCCAGCAGTCCGACCCTGAGCTCCTACAATGAGCAGTTCTTC. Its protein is CASSPTLSSYNEQFF.

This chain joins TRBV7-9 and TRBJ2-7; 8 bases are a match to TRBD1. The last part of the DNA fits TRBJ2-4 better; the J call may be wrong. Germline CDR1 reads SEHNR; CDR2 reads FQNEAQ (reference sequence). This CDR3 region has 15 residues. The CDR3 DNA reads TGTGCCAGCAGCTTAGGGCAGGGGGCGGGAAACATTCAGTACTTC. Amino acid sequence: CASSLGQGAGNIQYF.

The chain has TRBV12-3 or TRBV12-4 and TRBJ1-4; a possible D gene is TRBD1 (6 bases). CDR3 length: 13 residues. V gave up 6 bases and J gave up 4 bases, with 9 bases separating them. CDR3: CASRGHLNEKLFF. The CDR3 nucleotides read TGTGCCAGCAGGGGACACCTTAATGAAAAACTGTTTTTT.

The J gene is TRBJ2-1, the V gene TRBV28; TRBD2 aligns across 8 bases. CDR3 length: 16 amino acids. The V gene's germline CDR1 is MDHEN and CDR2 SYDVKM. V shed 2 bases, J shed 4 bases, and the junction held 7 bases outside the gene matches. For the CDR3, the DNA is TGTGCCAGCAGTTTAACGGGGGGGGGCGGGTACAATGAGCAGTTCTTC. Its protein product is CASSLTGGGGYNEQFF.

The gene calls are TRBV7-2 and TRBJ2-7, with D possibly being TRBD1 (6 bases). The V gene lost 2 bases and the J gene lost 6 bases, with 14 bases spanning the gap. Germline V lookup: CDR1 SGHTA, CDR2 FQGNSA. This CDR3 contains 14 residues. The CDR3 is CASSLIGQRGEQYF. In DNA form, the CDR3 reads TGTGCCAGCAGCTTAATAGGACAGCGCGGCGAGCAGTACTTC.

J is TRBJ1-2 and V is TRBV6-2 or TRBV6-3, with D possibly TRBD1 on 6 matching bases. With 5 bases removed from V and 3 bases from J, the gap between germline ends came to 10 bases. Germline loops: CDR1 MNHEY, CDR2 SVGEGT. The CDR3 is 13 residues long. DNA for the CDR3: TGTGCCAGCAGTGATGGACAGTACTATGGCTACACCTTC. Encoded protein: CASSDGQYYGYTF.

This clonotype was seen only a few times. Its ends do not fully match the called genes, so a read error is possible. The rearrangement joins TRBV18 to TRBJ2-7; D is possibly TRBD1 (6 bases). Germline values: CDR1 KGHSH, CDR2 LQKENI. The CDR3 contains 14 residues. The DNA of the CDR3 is TGTGCCGGCTCACTAGGGACAAACCCCTACGAGCAGTACTTC. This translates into CAGSLGTNPYEQYF.

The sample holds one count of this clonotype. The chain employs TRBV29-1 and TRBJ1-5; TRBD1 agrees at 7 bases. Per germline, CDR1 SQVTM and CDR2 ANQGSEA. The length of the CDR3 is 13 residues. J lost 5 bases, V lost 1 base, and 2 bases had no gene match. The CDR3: CSVEATGYQPQHF. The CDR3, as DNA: TGCAGCGTTGAAGCGACAGGGTATCAGCCCCAGCATTTT.

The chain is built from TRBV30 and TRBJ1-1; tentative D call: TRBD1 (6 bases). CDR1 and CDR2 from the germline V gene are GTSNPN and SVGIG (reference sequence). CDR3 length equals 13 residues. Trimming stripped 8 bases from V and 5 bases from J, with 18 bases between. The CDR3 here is CAATGTLVTEAFF. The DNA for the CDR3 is TGTGCCGCCACTGGGACACTTGTAACTGAAGCTTTCTTT.

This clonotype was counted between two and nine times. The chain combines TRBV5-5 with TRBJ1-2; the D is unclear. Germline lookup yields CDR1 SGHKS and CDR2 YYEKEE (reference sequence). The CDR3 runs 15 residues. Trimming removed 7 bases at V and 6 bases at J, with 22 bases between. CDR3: CASLDRRSGIDGYTF. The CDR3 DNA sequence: TGTGCCAGCCTCGATCGGCGCAGCGGAATAGATGGCTACACCTTC.

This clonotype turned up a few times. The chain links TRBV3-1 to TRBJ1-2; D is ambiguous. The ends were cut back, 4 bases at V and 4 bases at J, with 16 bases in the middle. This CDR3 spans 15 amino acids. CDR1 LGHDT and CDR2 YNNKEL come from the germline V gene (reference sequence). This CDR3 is CASSPSTWFGYGYTF. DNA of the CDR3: TGTGCCAGCAGCCCGTCGACATGGTTTGGCTATGGCTACACCTTC.

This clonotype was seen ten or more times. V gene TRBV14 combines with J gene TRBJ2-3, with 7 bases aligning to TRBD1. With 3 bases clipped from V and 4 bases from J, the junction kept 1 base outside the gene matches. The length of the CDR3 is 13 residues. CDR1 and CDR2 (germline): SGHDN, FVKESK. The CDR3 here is CASSQTGPDTQYF. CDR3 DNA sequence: TGTGCCAGCAGCCAGACAGGGCCAGATACGCAGTATTTT.

The CDR3 region is CASSFGTSGRLSKNIQYF. The CDR3 nucleotides are TGCGCCAGCAGCTTCGGGACTAGCGGGAGGCTATCCAAAAACATTCAGTACTTC. J is TRBJ2-4 and V is TRBV5-1; TRBD2 agrees at 15 bases. Germline-derived CDR1 and CDR2 are SGHRS and YFSETQ. The CDR3 length is 18 residues. After removal of 2 bases from V and 2 bases from J, the junction contained 5 bases not matched to a gene.

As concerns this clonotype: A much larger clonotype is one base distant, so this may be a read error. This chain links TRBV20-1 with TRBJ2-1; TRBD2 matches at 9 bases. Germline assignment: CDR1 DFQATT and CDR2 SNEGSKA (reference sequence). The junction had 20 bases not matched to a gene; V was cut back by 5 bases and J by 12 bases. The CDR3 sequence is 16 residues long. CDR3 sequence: CSAATAGVAGAEPQFF. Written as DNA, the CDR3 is TGCAGTGCTGCAACGGCGGGTGTAGCGGGGGCCGAACCGCAGTTCTTC.

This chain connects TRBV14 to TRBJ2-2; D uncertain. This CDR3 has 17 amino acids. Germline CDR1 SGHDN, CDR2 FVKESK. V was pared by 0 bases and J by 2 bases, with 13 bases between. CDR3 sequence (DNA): TGTGCCAGCAGCCAAGATCGGCAAGCGCGTAACACCGGGGAGCTGTTTTTT. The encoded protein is CASSQDRQARNTGELFF.